The 26 T cell receptor beta chains below come from one sample, sequenced in a study of T cell repertoires in cytomegalovirus infection (dated by TCRdb to between 2018 and 2020). The sample was run on an Illumina HiSeq 1500. TCRdb ran its own pipeline on the public reads, namely fastp trimming at Q25 and MiXCR clone calling, and kept in-frame beta chains. Here each entry gathers all rows of one CDR3 protein and keeps the most common genes and DNA. Counted in this sample were 450,000 to 650,000 distinct CDR3 sequences; about 26% of them appeared once. The top ten hold roughly 13% of the sample. The sequencing sample was made of PBMCs. All receptors derive from a human donor in good health (CMV status not recorded). Some clones in this sample may be carry-over from other donors' samples.

This clonotype came up a few times. CDR3 nucleotides: TGTGCCAGCAGCTTAGTTCTAGACGAGACCCAGTACTTC. It codes for CASSLVLDETQYF. The chain combines TRBV7-2 with TRBJ2-5; D is undetermined. Germline V gives CDR1 SGHTA, CDR2 FQGNSA. The CDR3 length is 13 residues. Trimming removed 1 base at V and 5 bases at J, with 8 bases between.

This clonotype was counted ten times or more. The CDR3 DNA is TGTGCCAGCAGCTTAGCCCCAAGAGTGAACACTGAAGCTTTCTTT. Protein: CASSLAPRVNTEAFF. This chain uses TRBV7-2 with TRBJ1-1, with D unresolved. Germline CDR1 SGHTA, CDR2 FQGNSA. CDR3 length: 15 amino acids. The V and J ends lost 0 bases and 0 bases respectively, with 8 bases between them. Using reference TRBV7-2 and TRBJ1-1 for the parts outside the CDR3, the full variable domain is GAGVSQSPSNKVTEKGKDVELRCDPISGHTALYWYRQSLGQGLEFLIYFQGNSAPDKSGLPSDRFSAERTGGSVSTLTIQRTQQEDSAVYLCASSLAPRVNTEAFFGQGTRLTVV.

The rearrangement uses TRBV30 and TRBJ2-7, with 8 bases fitting TRBD1. V trimming: 2 bases; J trimming: 7 bases; junction bases outside the gene matches: 4. Germline-derived CDR1 and CDR2 are GTSNPN and SVGIG (reference sequence). The CDR3 consists of 12 residues. Written as DNA, the CDR3 is TGTGCCTGGAGTCAGGGGGCTCGGGAGCAGTACTTC. Encoded protein: CAWSQGAREQYF.

The rearrangement joins TRBV20-1 to TRBJ1-2; perhaps TRBD1 as D (5 bases). CDR3 length: 13 amino acids. Germline V gene sequence: CDR1 DFQATT, CDR2 SNEGSKA (reference sequence). The V and J ends lost 1 base and 4 bases respectively, with 10 bases between them. DNA for the CDR3: TGCAGTGCTAGAGGGAATAGGGGCTATGGCTACACCTTC. Translated, it gives CSARGNRGYGYTF.

V gene TRBV5-1 combines with J gene TRBJ1-5; D remains unclear. Trimming cost V 4 bases and J 7 bases, with 12 bases left between them. CDR1 and CDR2 (germline): SGHRS, YFSETQ. The CDR3 is made up of 13 amino acids. The CDR3 bases are TGCGCCAGCAGCGCCGATACCCTACAGCCCCAGCATTTT. It specifies CASSADTLQPQHF.

The chain uses TRBV4-1 and TRBJ2-7, with TRBD1 as a possible D gene (7 bases). Looked up from germline, CDR1 is MGHRA and CDR2 is YSYEKL. The ends were cut back, 2 bases at V and 0 bases at J, with 20 bases in the middle. This CDR3 has 18 amino acids. Written as DNA, the CDR3 is TGCGCCAGCAGCCAACTACTACCGAGGGGGGACAGCTCCTACGAGCAGTACGTC. This translates into CASSQLLPRGDSSYEQYV.

This clonotype was counted at least ten times. This chain uses TRBV7-3 with TRBJ2-3; 8 nucleotides align to TRBD2. Losses at the gene ends were 5 bases for V and 3 bases for J; bases not matched to a gene: 10. The CDR3 runs to 16 residues. CDR1 is SGHTA and CDR2 is FQGTGA in the germline V gene. The CDR3, as DNA: TGTGCCAGCAGCCGAAGTGGGACTAGTCGTACAGATACGCAGTATTTT. Its protein is CASSRSGTSRTDTQYF. The whole variable domain, remainder taken from reference TRBV7-3 and TRBJ2-3, is GAGVSQTPSNKVTEKGKYVELRCDPISGHTALYWYRQSLGQGPEFLIYFQGTGAADDSGLPNDRFFAVRPEGSVSTLKIQRTERGDSAVYLCASSRSGTSRTDTQYFGPGTRLTVL.

This clonotype has more than one count but fewer than ten. The chain uses TRBV7-8 and TRBJ2-1; no firm D call. Trimming stripped 1 base from V and 4 bases from J, with 14 bases between. The germline CDR1 and CDR2 sequences are SGHVS and FQNEAQ. CDR3 length equals 16 residues. The CDR3 loop reads CASSLENPASYNEQFF. The CDR3 DNA is TGTGCCAGCAGCTTAGAAAACCCGGCTAGTTACAATGAGCAGTTCTTC.

The table lists this clonotype with a few counts. V is TRBV12-3 or TRBV12-4 and J is TRBJ1-5; the D gene is possibly TRBD1 (6 bases). The V end was cut by 4 bases, the J end by 4 bases, with 14 bases between. The CDR3 consists of 15 residues. The CDR3 coding sequence is TGTGCCAGCAGTTCCCTAACAGGGAGTAATCAGCCCCAGCATTTT. Protein sequence: CASSSLTGSNQPQHF.

The CDR3 here is CRRRTSGNYEQYF. The CDR3 DNA is TGCAGGCGACGGACTAGCGGAAACTACGAGCAGTACTTC. The genes are TRBV29-1 and TRBJ2-7; 10 nucleotides line up with TRBD2. The germline CDR1 and CDR2 sequences are SQVTM and ANQGSEA. The CDR3 runs 13 residues.

The genes are TRBV18 and TRBJ1-1, with 7 positions matching TRBD1. The CDR3 contains 16 residues. Germline V gene data show CDR1 as KGHSH and CDR2 as LQKENI. J lost 1 base, V lost 3 bases, and 8 bases had no gene match. The CDR3 sequence: CASSPPLRQGNTEAFF. The CDR3 DNA reads TGTGCCAGCTCACCTCCCCTAAGACAGGGGAACACTGAAGCTTTCTTT. The entire variable domain, with the rest obtained from reference TRBV18 and TRBJ1-1, is as follows: NAGVMQNPRHLVRRRGQEARLRCSPMKGHSHVYWYRQLPEEGLKFMVYLQKENIIDESGMPKERFSAEFPKEGPSILRIQQVVRGDSAAYFCASSPPLRQGNTEAFFGQGTRLTVV.

There are a few counts of this clonotype. The chain is built from TRBV6-2 or TRBV6-3 and TRBJ2-7, with 9 bases fitting TRBD2. The V gene's germline CDR1 is MNHEY and CDR2 SVGEGT. This CDR3 is 14 amino acids long. After removal of 2 bases from V and 6 bases from J, the junction contained 5 bases not matched to a gene. CDR3 loop: CASSYAGGPGEQYV. CDR3 bases: TGTGCCAGCAGTTACGCGGGAGGGCCTGGCGAGCAGTACGTC.

The CDR3 DNA sequence: TGTGCCAGCAGTTCGAGGGACAGGGGTCCCCTCCACTTT. It encodes CASSSRDRGPLHF. The chain is built from TRBV12-3 or TRBV12-4 and TRBJ1-6, with 10 bases lining up with TRBD1. The V segment lost 4 bases and the J segment 13 bases; nucleotides outside the gene matches: 4. CDR3 length equals 13 residues.

This clonotype has at least ten counts. This rearrangement joins TRBV7-2 to TRBJ1-1, with 7 nucleotides matching TRBD1. CDR3 size: 14 residues. J gave up 6 bases and V 2 bases, and 6 bases lay outside the gene matches. The germline CDR1 and CDR2 sequences are SGHTA and FQGNSA. The CDR3 spells CASSLWRQGAEAFF. The CDR3 DNA is TGTGCCAGCAGCTTATGGAGACAGGGCGCTGAAGCTTTCTTT. Together with reference TRBV7-2 and TRBJ1-1, the CDR3 gives the full variable domain: GAGVSQSPSNKVTEKGKDVELRCDPISGHTALYWYRQSLGQGLEFLIYFQGNSAPDKSGLPSDRFSAERTGGSVSTLTIQRTQQEDSAVYLCASSLWRQGAEAFFGQGTRLTVV.

In this sample, this clonotype turned up a few times. CDR3 protein: CASRMWVGTEAFF. The DNA of the CDR3 is TGTGCCAGCAGAATGTGGGTTGGCACTGAAGCTTTCTTT. This chain uses TRBV6-1 with TRBJ1-1, with D unclear. The CDR3 extends over 13 amino acids. The V end was cut by 6 bases, the J end by 4 bases, with 12 bases between. Germline V gene lookup returns CDR1 MNHNS and CDR2 SASEGT.

This clonotype showed up just a few times. This chain links TRBV6-2 or TRBV6-3 with TRBJ1-5, with D tentatively TRBD1 (5 bases). V lost 3 bases and J lost 6, with 12 bases in between. The CDR3 has 14 amino acids. Germline CDR1 MNHEY, CDR2 SVGEGT. The CDR3: CASSYWGDGQPQHF. In nucleotides, the CDR3 is TGTGCCAGCAGTTATTGGGGGGACGGTCAGCCCCAGCATTTT.

J is TRBJ2-1 and V is TRBV5-1, with 15 bases identical to TRBD2. J gave up 3 bases and V 3 bases, and 7 bases lay outside the gene matches. The CDR3 loop spans 18 amino acids. Looked up from germline, CDR1 is SGHRS and CDR2 is YFSETQ. Written as DNA, the CDR3 is TGCGCCAGCAGCTCCCAAGGACTAGCGGGAGGGCGCTACAATGAGCAGTTCTTC. Translating it yields CASSSQGLAGGRYNEQFF.

This clonotype came up many times. CDR3 nucleotides: TGTGCCAGCAGGATGAGCGTGGCCGGGGAGCTGTTTTTT. It translates to CASRMSVAGELFF. The rearrangement joins TRBV7-8 to TRBJ2-2; D is unresolved. V shed 6 bases and J shed 6 bases, with 11 bases lying between them. CDR1 and CDR2 (germline): SGHVS, FQNEAQ. The CDR3 totals 13 residues.

V usage is TRBV28 and J usage is TRBJ2-7, with 12 bases matching TRBD2. The CDR3 has 15 amino acids. V lost 6 bases and J lost 3; bases outside the gene matches: 6. Per the germline V gene, CDR1 is MDHEN and CDR2 is SYDVKM. The CDR3 spells CASRRGLAGFYEQYF. DNA for the CDR3: TGTGCCAGCAGACGCGGACTAGCGGGGTTCTACGAGCAGTACTTC. Full variable domain (rest looked up from reference TRBV28 and TRBJ2-7): DVKVTQSSRYLVKRTGEKVFLECVQDMDHENMFWYRQDPGLGLRLIYFSYDVKMKEKGDIPEGYSVSREKKERFSLILESASTNQTSMYLCASRRGLAGFYEQYFGPGTRLTVT.

CDR3: CAIGYSGRPNEQFF. In DNA form, the CDR3 reads TGTGCCATCGGGTATAGCGGGAGGCCCAATGAGCAGTTCTTC. The V gene is TRBV10-3, the J gene TRBJ2-1; TRBD2 matches at 10 bases. Germline trimming cut 8 bases from V and 6 bases from J; bases unmatched to any gene: 7. This CDR3 region has 14 residues. Germline CDR1 reads ENHRY; CDR2 reads SYGVKD.

The chain is built from TRBV14 and TRBJ2-1; 14 positions match TRBD2. CDR3 size: 17 residues. Germline CDR1 reads SGHDN; CDR2 reads FVKESK. The J segment lost 3 bases and the V segment lost 3 bases, leaving 4 bases of the junction unmatched. CDR3 coding DNA: TGTGCCAGCAGCCAGTGGACTAGCGGGAGGCTCTACAATGAGCAGTTCTTC. Translation: CASSQWTSGRLYNEQFF.

This clonotype turned up a few times. The rearrangement uses TRBV7-6 and TRBJ2-1; possible D gene TRBD1, 5 bases. Per the germline V gene, CDR1 is SGHVS and CDR2 is FNYEAQ. This CDR3 comprises 12 residues. Trimming stripped 4 bases from V and 15 bases from J, with 16 bases between. CDR3 DNA: TGTGCCAGCAGCTCAGGGTTGGCGAAGGGGTTCTTC. Its protein product is CASSSGLAKGFF.

The chain carries TRBV20-1 and TRBJ1-2, with a possible D match to TRBD1 (6 bases). Trimming took off 3 bases at V and 8 bases at J, with 16 bases between the two ends. Germline CDR1 DFQATT, CDR2 SNEGSKA (reference sequence). The CDR3 contains 13 residues. The CDR3: CSASIGQTIGYTF. CDR3 in DNA: TGCAGTGCTAGTATAGGACAGACTATAGGCTACACCTTC.

This clonotype was picked up a small number of times. V gene TRBV28 combines with J gene TRBJ2-7; D remains ambiguous. Germline-derived CDR1 and CDR2 are MDHEN and SYDVKM. V lost 3 bases and J 3 bases, leaving 18 bases between the germline ends. This CDR3 has 16 residues. CDR3: CASSFFSPKGSYEQYF. CDR3 DNA: TGTGCCAGCAGTTTTTTCAGCCCGAAGGGCAGCTACGAGCAGTACTTC.

The sample holds many counts of this clonotype. The chain uses TRBV7-2 and TRBJ2-2; unclear D gene. This CDR3 region has 14 residues. Germline V lookup: CDR1 SGHTA, CDR2 FQGNSA. Between the trimmed V and J ends, which lost 5 bases and 6 bases, there was a span of 13 bases. The CDR3 DNA reads as TGTGCCAGCAGCGTCCTGAGAGTCTCCGGGGAGCTGTTTTTT. Residues: CASSVLRVSGELFF.

There are many counts of this clonotype. The chain recombines TRBV7-2 with TRBJ1-4, with unresolved D. Germline lookup yields CDR1 SGHTA and CDR2 FQGNSA. The CDR3 covers 15 residues. V was shortened by 3 bases and J by 0 bases, with 8 bases between the two germline ends. For the CDR3, the DNA is TGTGCCAGCAGCTTGGCGGCTGCAACTAATGAAAAACTGTTTTTT. Amino acid sequence: CASSLAAATNEKLFF. The full variable domain, with the rest looked up from reference TRBV7-2 and TRBJ1-4, is GAGVSQSPSNKVTEKGKDVELRCDPISGHTALYWYRQSLGQGLEFLIYFQGNSAPDKSGLPSDRFSAERTGGSVSTLTIQRTQQEDSAVYLCASSLAAATNEKLFFGSGTQLSVL.